This T cell receptor beta chain was sequenced during a study of response to subunit inactivated influenza vaccine. Study conclusions and caveats: Seasonal influenza vaccination, on each occasion, was suggested by the authors to recruit few new T cells.

Notes on this clonotype: Its antigen is currently unknown.

A single record per CDR3 protein comes from TCRdb applying MiXCR to the RT-PCR reads. This sample has some 500,000 distinct CDR3 sequences, with roughly 27% found just once. Germline CDR1 SGHRS, CDR2 YFSETQ. With 1 base removed from V and 5 bases from J, the gap between germline ends came to 16 bases. This CDR3 region has 16 residues. The sequence was obtained from a man between 45 and 60 years old who received an inactivated influenza vaccine. Sequencing used CD4+ T cells sorted from PBMCs, obtained about 5 days after vaccination. This chain links TRBV5-1 with TRBJ2-1; D may be TRBD1 (5 bases). CDR3 sequence reads: CASSLKIQDRDNEQFF. CDR3 coding DNA: TGCGCCAGCAGCTTGAAAATCCAAGACAGAGACAATGAGCAGTTCTTC.